Below, 3 T cell receptor beta chains from the same sample are listed, as sequenced in a study of CD8 T cells in ankylosing spondylitis. MiXCR, applied by TCRdb to the 5' RACE reads, yields one record per CDR3 protein. Seen here are about 250,000 distinct CDR3 sequences, 20% to 30% observed once, and the top ten hold approximately 0.61%. What was sequenced was blood, either unsorted or a sorted T cell fraction (not recorded which). The origin of the receptors is a male donor with ankylosing spondylitis or in good health (not recorded which).

This clonotype has only a few counts. V and J are TRBV27 and TRBJ2-7, with 10 bases that match TRBD2. The CDR3 extends over 14 amino acids. The germline gives CDR1 MNHEY, CDR2 SMNVEV (reference sequence). Unmatched junction bases numbered 10, after V lost 10 bases and J lost 4 bases. The CDR3 DNA sequence: TGTGCCACAGGACGCGGGACTAGCGTTTACGAGCAGTACTTC. It encodes CATGRGTSVYEQYF.

This clonotype was recorded a few times. V usage is TRBV20-1 and J usage is TRBJ2-7; D gene ambiguous. V was trimmed by 1 base and J by 0 bases, leaving 10 bases between them. The germline gives CDR1 DFQATT, CDR2 SNEGSKA (reference sequence). The CDR3 runs to 14 residues. CDR3 residues: CSARVTFSSYEQYF. In nucleotides, the CDR3 is TGCAGTGCTAGAGTTACCTTCAGCTCCTACGAGCAGTACTTC.

This clonotype was detected a few times. The chain recombines TRBV29-1 with TRBJ2-1; D may be TRBD1 or TRBD2 (6 bases each). This CDR3 contains 13 residues. The V gene lost 1 base and the J gene lost 8 bases, with 12 bases spanning the gap. Germline lookup yields CDR1 SQVTM and CDR2 ANQGSEA. Here the CDR3 DNA reads TGCAGCGTTGAAGCGGGGGACACCCATGAGCAGTTCTTC. This translates into CSVEAGDTHEQFF.